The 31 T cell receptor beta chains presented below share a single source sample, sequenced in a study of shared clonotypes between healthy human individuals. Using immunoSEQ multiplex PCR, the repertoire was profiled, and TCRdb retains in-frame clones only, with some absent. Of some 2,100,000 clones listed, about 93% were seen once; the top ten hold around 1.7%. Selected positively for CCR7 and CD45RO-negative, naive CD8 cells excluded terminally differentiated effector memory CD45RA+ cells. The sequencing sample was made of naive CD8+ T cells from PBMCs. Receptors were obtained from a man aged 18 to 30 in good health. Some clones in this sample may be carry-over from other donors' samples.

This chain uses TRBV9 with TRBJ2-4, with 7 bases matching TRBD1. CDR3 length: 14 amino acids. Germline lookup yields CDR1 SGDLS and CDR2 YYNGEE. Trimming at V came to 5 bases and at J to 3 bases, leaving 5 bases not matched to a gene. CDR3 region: CASSLTGHKNIQYF. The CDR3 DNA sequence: TGTGCCAGCAGTCTGACAGGGCACAAAAACATTCAGTACTTC.

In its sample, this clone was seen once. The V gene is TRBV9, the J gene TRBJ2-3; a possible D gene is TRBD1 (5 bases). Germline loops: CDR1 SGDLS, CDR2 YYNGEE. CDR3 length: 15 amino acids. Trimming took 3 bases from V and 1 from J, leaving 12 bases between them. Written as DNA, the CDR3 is TGTGCCAGCAGCGGAAGGGGATACGGCACAGATACGCAGTATTTT. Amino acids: CASSGRGYGTDTQYF. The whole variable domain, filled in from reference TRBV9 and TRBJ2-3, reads DSGVTQTPKHLITATGQRVTLRCSPRSGDLSVYWYQQSLDQGLQFLIQYYNGEERAKGNILERFSAQQFPDLHSELNLSSLELGDSALYFCASSGRGYGTDTQYFGPGTRLTVL.

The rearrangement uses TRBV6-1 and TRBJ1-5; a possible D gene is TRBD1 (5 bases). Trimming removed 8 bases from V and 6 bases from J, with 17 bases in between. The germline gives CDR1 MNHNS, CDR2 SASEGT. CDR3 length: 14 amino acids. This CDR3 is CASRTSWVSQPQHF. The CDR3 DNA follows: TGTGCCAGCCGGACATCGTGGGTCAGTCAGCCCCAGCATTTT.

CDR3 residues: CASSLVAGDLSYEQYF. CDR3 in DNA: TGTGCCAGCAGCTTGGTCGCGGGGGACCTCTCCTACGAGCAGTACTTC. V is TRBV5-5 and J is TRBJ2-7; the match to TRBD2 covers 7 bases. Germline trimming cut 0 bases from V and 0 bases from J; bases unmatched to any gene: 6. The germline V gene has CDR1 SGHKS and CDR2 YYEKEE (reference sequence). The CDR3 contains 16 residues.

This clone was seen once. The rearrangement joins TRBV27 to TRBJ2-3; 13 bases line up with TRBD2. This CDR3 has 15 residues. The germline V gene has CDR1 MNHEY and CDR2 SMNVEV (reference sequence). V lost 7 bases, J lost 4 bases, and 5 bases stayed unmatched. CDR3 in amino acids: CASKPLAGGADTQYF. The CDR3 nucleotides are TGTGCCAGCAAACCACTAGCGGGGGGGGCAGATACGCAGTATTTT.

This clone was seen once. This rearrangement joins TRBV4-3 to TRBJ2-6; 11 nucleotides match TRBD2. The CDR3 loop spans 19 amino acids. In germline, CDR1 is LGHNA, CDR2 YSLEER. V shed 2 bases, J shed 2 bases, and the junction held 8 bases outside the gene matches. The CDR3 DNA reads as TGCGCCAGCAGCCAAAGACCCTTAGCGGGAGGGCCTGGGGCCAACGTCCTGACTTTC. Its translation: CASSQRPLAGGPGANVLTF.

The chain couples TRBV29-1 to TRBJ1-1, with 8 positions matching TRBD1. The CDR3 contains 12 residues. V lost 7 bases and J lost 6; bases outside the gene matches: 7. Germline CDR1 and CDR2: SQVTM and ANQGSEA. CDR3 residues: CSATGGSAEAFF. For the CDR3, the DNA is TGCAGCGCTACAGGGGGATCGGCTGAAGCTTTCTTT.

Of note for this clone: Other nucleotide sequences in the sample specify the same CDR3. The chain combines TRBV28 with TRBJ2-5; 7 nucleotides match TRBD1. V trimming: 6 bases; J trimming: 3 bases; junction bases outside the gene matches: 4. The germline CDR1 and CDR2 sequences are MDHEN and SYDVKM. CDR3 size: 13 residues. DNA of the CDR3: TGTGCCAGCAGCCTCACAGGGGAAGAGACCCAGTACTTC. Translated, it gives CASSLTGEETQYF.

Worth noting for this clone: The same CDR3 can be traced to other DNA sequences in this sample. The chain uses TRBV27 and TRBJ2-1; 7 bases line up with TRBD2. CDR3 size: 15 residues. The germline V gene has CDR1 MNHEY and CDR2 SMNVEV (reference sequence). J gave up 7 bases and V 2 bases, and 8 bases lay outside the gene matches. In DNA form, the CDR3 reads TGTGCCAGCAGTTTACTGGCGGGAGCTTTAAATGAGCAGTTCTTC. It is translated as CASSLLAGALNEQFF.

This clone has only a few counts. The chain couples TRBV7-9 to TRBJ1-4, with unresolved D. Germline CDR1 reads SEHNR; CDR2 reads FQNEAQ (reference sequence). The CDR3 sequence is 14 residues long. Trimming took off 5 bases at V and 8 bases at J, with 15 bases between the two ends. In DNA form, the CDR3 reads TGTGCCAGCAGCCCGGAGGACCTGGACGAAAAACTGTTTTTT. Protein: CASSPEDLDEKLFF.

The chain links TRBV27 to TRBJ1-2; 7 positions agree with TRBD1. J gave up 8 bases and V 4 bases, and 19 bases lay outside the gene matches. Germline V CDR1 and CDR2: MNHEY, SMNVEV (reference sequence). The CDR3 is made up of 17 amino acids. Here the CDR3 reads CASSSRTGEFHLWGYTF. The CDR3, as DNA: TGTGCCAGCAGTTCTCGTACAGGGGAGTTTCACCTGTGGGGCTACACCTTC.

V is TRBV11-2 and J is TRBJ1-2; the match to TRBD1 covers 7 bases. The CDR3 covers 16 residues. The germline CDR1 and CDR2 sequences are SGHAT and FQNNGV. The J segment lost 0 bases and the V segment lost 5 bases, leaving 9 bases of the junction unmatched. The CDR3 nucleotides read TGTGCCAGCAGCCACGGAGGGGACAGCCCTAACTATGGCTACACCTTC. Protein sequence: CASSHGGDSPNYGYTF.

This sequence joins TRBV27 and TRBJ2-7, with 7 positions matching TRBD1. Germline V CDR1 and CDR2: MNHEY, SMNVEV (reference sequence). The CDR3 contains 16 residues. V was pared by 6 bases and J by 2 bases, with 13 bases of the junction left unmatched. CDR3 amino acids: CASSPASGQLTYEQYF. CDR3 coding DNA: TGTGCCAGCAGCCCTGCCTCGGGACAGTTGACCTACGAGCAGTACTTC.

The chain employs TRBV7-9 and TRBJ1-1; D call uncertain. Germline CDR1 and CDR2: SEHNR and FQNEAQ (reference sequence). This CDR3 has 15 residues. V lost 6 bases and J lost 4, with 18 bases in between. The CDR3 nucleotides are TGTGCCAGCAGGCCTCCCTCGGGCTCACCCACTGAAGCTTTCTTT. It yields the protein CASRPPSGSPTEAFF.

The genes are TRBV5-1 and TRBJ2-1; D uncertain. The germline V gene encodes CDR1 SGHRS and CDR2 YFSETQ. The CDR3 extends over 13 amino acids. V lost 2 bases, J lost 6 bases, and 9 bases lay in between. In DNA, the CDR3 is TGCGCCAGCAGCTTCTACGGAAGCAATGAGCAGTTCTTC. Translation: CASSFYGSNEQFF. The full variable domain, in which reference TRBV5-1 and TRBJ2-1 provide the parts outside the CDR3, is KAGVTQTPRYLIKTRGQQVTLSCSPISGHRSVSWYQQTPGQGLQFLFEYFSETQRNKGNFPGRFSGRQFSNSRSEMNVSTLELGDSALYLCASSFYGSNEQFFGPGTRLTVL.

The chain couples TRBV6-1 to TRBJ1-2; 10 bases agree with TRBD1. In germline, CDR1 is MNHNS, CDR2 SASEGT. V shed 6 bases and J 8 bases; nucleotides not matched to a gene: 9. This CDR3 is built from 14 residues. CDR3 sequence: CASRGPGQGIGYTF. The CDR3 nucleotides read TGTGCCAGCAGAGGCCCGGGACAGGGGATCGGCTACACCTTC.

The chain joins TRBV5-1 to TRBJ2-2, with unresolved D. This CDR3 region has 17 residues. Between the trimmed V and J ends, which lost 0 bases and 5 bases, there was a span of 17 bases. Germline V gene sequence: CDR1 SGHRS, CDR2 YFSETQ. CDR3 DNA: TGCGCCAGCAGCTTGGAGGTCATCTCTTGGGGAACCGGGGAGCTGTTTTTT. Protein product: CASSLEVISWGTGELFF. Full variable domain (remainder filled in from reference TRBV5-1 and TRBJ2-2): KAGVTQTPRYLIKTRGQQVTLSCSPISGHRSVSWYQQTPGQGLQFLFEYFSETQRNKGNFPGRFSGRQFSNSRSEMNVSTLELGDSALYLCASSLEVISWGTGELFFGEGSRLTVL.

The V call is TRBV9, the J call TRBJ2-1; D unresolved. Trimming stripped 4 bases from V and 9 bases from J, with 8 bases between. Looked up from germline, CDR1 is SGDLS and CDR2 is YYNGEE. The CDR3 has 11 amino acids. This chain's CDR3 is CASSPGSEQFF. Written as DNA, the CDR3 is TGTGCCAGCAGCCCAGGCTCTGAGCAGTTCTTC.

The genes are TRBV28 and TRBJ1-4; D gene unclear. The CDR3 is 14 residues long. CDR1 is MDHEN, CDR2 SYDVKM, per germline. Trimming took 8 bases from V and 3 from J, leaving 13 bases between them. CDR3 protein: CASGRYKSNEKLFF. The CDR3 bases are TGTGCCAGCGGGCGTTACAAATCTAATGAAAAACTGTTTTTT.

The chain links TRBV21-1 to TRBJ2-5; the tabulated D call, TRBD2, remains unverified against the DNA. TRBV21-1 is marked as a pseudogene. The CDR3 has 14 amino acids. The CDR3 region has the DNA TGTGCCAGCCCTCCCCCGGGGGGCCAAGAGACCCAGTACTTC. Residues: CASPPPGGQETQYF.

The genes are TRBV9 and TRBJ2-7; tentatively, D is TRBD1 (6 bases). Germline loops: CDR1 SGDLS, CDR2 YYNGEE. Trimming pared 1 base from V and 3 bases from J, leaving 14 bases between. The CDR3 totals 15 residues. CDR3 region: CASSVKGESYYEQYF. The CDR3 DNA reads TGTGCCAGCAGCGTAAAGGGGGAGAGTTACTACGAGCAGTACTTC.

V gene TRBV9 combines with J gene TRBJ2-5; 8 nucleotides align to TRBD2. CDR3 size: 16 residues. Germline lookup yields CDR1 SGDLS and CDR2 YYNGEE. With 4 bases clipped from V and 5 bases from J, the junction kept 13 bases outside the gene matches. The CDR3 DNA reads TGTGCCAGCAGCTATGAAAAAGCGGGAGTCGGGGAGACCCAGTACTTC. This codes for CASSYEKAGVGETQYF.

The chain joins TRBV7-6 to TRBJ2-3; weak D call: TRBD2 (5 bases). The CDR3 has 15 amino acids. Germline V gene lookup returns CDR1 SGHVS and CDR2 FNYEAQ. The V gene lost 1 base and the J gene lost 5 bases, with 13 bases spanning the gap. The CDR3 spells CASSLGRGMVDTQYF. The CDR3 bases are TGTGCCAGCAGCTTAGGACGGGGTATGGTAGATACGCAGTATTTT.

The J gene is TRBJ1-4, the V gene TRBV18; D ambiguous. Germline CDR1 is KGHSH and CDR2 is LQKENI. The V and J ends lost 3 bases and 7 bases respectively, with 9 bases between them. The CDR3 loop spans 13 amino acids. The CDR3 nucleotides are TGTGCCAGCTCACCCCCCCTCGGTGAAAAACTGTTTTTT. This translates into CASSPPLGEKLFF.

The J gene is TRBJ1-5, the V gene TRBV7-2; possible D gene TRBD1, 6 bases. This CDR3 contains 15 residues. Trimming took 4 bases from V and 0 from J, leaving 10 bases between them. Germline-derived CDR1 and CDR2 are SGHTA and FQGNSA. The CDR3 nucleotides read TGTGCCAGCAGCTCCGGGACAAGTAGCAATCAGCCCCAGCATTTT. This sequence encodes CASSSGTSSNQPQHF.

DNA of the CDR3: TGTGCCAGCCGGGACCCACCAGACGAGCAGTACTTC. It yields the protein CASRDPPDEQYF. J is TRBJ2-7 and V is TRBV7-2; possibly TRBD1 or TRBD2 for D (5 bases each). V was shortened by 8 bases and J by 5 bases, with 13 bases between the two germline ends. Germline V gene lookup returns CDR1 SGHTA and CDR2 FQGNSA. There are 12 residues in the CDR3.

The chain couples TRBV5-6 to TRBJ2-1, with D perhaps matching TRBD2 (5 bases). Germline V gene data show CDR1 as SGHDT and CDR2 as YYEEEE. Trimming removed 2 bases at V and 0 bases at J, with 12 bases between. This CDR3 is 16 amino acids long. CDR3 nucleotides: TGTGCCAGCAGCTTCAAACTAGGCCGCTCCTACAATGAGCAGTTCTTC. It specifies CASSFKLGRSYNEQFF.

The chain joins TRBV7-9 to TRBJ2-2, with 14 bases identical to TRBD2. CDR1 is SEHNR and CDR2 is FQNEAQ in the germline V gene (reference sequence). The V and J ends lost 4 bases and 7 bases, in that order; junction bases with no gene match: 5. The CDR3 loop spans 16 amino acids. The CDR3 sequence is CASSSGTSGSDGELFF. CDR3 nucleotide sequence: TGTGCCAGCAGCTCTGGGACTAGCGGGAGCGACGGGGAGCTGTTTTTT.

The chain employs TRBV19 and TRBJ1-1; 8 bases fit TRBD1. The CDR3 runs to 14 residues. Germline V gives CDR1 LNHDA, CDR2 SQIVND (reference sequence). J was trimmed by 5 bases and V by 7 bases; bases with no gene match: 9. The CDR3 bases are TGTGCCAGTACCCCCCAGGGGGCGTGGACTGAAGCTTTCTTT. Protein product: CASTPQGAWTEAFF.

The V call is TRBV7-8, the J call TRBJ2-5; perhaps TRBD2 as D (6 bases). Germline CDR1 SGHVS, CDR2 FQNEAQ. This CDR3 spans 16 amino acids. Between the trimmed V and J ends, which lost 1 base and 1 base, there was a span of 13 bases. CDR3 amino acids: CASSLGPGVTQETQYF. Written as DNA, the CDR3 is TGTGCCAGCAGCTTAGGGCCGGGGGTGACCCAAGAGACCCAGTACTTC.

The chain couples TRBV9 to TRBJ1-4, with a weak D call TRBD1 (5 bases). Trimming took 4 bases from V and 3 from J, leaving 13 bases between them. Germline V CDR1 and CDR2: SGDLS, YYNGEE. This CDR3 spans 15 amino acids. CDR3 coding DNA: TGTGCCAGCAGCCCCTGGGTAGGGGCTAATGAAAAACTGTTTTTT. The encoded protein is CASSPWVGANEKLFF.